This T cell receptor beta chain was sequenced in a study of cytomegalovirus exposure and HLA in healthy donors. Study-wide context: It was reported in a later analysis that the same platform had been used for the 90 to 150 validation repertoires as for the roughly 670 first-cohort repertoires.

Notes on the study in general: In vitro, three CMV-associated chains proved specific for CMV antigens. The investigators catalogued 160 or so TCR beta chains as cytomegalovirus-associated.

Germline assignment: CDR1 SGHTA and CDR2 FQGNSA. This CDR3 contains 15 residues. Trimming took 3 bases from V and 4 from J, leaving 16 bases between them. Here immunoSEQ multiplex PCR was the method, and the copy in TCRdb shows in-frame clones only, minus some. The data hold over 150,000 clones, with 75% to 85% observed a single time. Only a few counts were recorded for this clone. Its antigen is currently unknown. Specimen: PBMCs. V and J are TRBV7-2 and TRBJ2-7, with a tentative D call TRBD2 (5 bases). The clonotype was recovered from a woman in her 30s in good health and CMV-seropositive. CDR3 sequence: CASSFQLRTPYEQYF. CDR3 sequence (DNA): TGTGCCAGCAGCTTCCAGTTGCGGACTCCATACGAGCAGTACTTC.